This is a list of T cell receptor beta chains from one sample in a study of T cell responses to AZD1222 COVID-19 vaccine. Measured with immunoSEQ multiplex PCR; TCRdb has only the in-frame clones, and not every one. The sample contains some 95,000 clones, approximately 90% of which appear only once. The sample consisted of peripheral blood, taken 28 days after the second AZD1222 dose. These receptor sequences come from an adult who received the AZD1222 COVID-19 vaccine. Each CDR3 is given with its conserved first and last residue. The D gene is left open where the match is weak. The size of a clone is reported for some rows only, either as once, few or many, or as a class for expanded clones.

once	TRBJ1-6	TRBV15	NA	CATSRDRGSQYNSPLHF	TGTGCCACCAGCAGAGATCGCGGGAGTCAGTATAATTCACCCCTCCACTTT
NA	TRBJ2-1	TRBV11-2	NA	CASSSGGMDNEQFF	TGTGCCAGCAGCTCCGGGGGCATGGACAATGAGCAGTTCTTC
NA	TRBJ2-2	TRBV19	NA	CASSVYGGELFF	TGTGCCAGTAGTGTTTACGGCGGGGAGCTGTTTTTT
NA	TRBJ2-7	TRBV4-1	TRBD1	CASSQGAGTAAYEQYF	TGCGCCAGCAGCCAAGGGGCCGGGACAGCTGCCTACGAGCAGTACTTC
NA	TRBJ1-1	TRBV7-8	NA	CASSSIGGANTEAFF	TGTGCCAGCAGCTCAATCGGGGGAGCCAACACTGAAGCTTTCTTT
NA	TRBJ1-1	TRBV2	NA	CASKDTEAFF	TGTGCCAGCAAGGACACTGAAGCTTTCTTT
once	TRBJ2-7	TRBV5-1	TRBD2	CASSPQTSGGSYEQYF	TGCGCCAGCAGCCCCCAGACTAGCGGGGGGTCCTACGAGCAGTACTTC
NA	TRBJ1-5	TRBV18	NA	CASSPLAGGNQPQHF	TGTGCCAGCTCACCATTGGCAGGGGGCAATCAGCCCCAGCATTTT
NA	TRBJ2-6	TRBV6-4	NA	CASSEAGGANVLTF	TGTGCCAGCAGTGAGGCTGGTGGGGCCAACGTCCTGACTTTC
NA	TRBJ1-6	TRBV6-1	NA	CASSGPDRQFQSPLHF	TGTGCCAGCAGTGGCCCCGACAGACAGTTTCAATCACCCCTCCACTTT
NA	TRBJ2-7	TRBV25-1	NA	CASSESSYEQYF	TGTGCCAGCAGCGAATCCTCCTACGAGCAGTACTTC
NA	TRBJ2-1	TRBV28	TRBD2	CASRVSGSTGNEQFF	TGTGCCAGCAGGGTTAGCGGGAGCACCGGGAATGAGCAGTTCTTC
NA	TRBJ2-7	TRBV28	TRBD2	CASSSPGTNHYEQYF	TGTGCCAGCAGTTCCCCCGGGACTAACCACTACGAGCAGTACTTC
NA	TRBJ2-3	TRBV3-1/TRBV3-2	NA	CASSQGLRADTQYF	TGTGCCAGCAGCCAAGGACTTAGAGCAGATACGCAGTATTTT
NA	TRBJ2-5	TRBV4-1	TRBD2	CASSRGEAGETQYF	TGCGCCAGCAGCCGCGGCGAAGCGGGGGAGACCCAGTACTTC
once	TRBJ2-3	TRBV7-9	NA	CASSFNRASSTDTQYF	TGTGCCAGCAGCTTCAACCGGGCCTCAAGCACAGATACGCAGTATTTT
NA	TRBJ1-2	TRBV19	NA	CASSTTGIYGYTF	TGTGCCAGTAGTACGACAGGAATCTATGGCTACACCTTC
NA	TRBJ1-4	TRBV25-1	NA	CASSYRDIGKLFF	TGTGCCAGCAGTTACAGGGATATCGGAAAACTGTTTTTT